This TCR beta chain originates from a study of neurological immune-mediated disorders. Described time point: longitudinal time-point 2. PBMCs stored at -80 C, numbering 2 million, were the origin of the unsorted libraries. Many counts were recorded for this clonotype. Its antigen is not known. The CDR3 is 15 amino acids. Trimming pared 7 bases from V and 10 bases from J, leaving 20 bases between. Germline lookup yields CDR1 MNHEY and CDR2 SVGAGI. Notes on the study in general: HTLV-1-associated myelopathy had the most TCR clonal expansion, whereas multiple sclerosis had the least (lower than in healthy controls).

The cDNA was produced through 5'RACE with 10-nucleotide random UMIs. Over 180 million TCR-beta sequences from 15-18 subjects came from every sequencing run. TCRdb re-derived calls from the 5' RACE reads in MiXCR, one entry per CDR3 protein. The sample includes 100,000 or so distinct CDR3 sequences, approximately 13% of them seen just once. This receptor was taken from a female donor with HTLV-1-associated myelopathy (HAM/TSP). The sequencing sample was made of PBMCs. This sequence joins TRBV6-5 and TRBJ1-6, with a tentative D call TRBD1 (5 bases). CDR3 amino acids: CASMLGFGARSPLHF. The CDR3 coding sequence is TGTGCCAGCATGTTAGGGTTTGGGGCGAGGTCACCCCTCCACTTT.